The 27 T cell receptor beta chains below all came from one sample that was sequenced in a study of beta chain features in type 1 diabetes. The study reverse transcribed the entire isolated RNA, so it sequenced expressed TCRB transcripts. Repertoires were generated with immunoSEQ multiplex PCR, while TCRdb's copy carries only in-frame clones and drops some. The sample lists roughly 180,000 clones, about 13% seen once, with 0.62% in the top ten. Sequencing was performed on central memory CD4+ T cells from blood. These receptors were collected from a woman aged 18-29 years in good health.

This clone came up a few times. The V and J genes are TRBV30 and TRBJ2-7, with a tentative D call TRBD2 (6 bases). V was clipped by 0 bases and J by 7 bases, with 16 bases between them. The CDR3 has 14 residues. CDR1 and CDR2 from the germline V gene are GTSNPN and SVGIG (reference sequence). The CDR3, as DNA: TGTGCCTGGAGTGTCTCCTGGGGGGTCGGGGAGCAGTACTTC. Protein product: CAWSVSWGVGEQYF.

This sequence joins TRBV9 and TRBJ1-2; 8 positions match TRBD1. The CDR3 has 15 amino acids. With 0 bases clipped from V and 7 bases from J, the junction kept 8 bases outside the gene matches. Germline V gene data show CDR1 as SGDLS and CDR2 as YYNGEE. CDR3 region: CASSVEGYDRGGYTF. The DNA of the CDR3 is TGTGCCAGCAGCGTAGAGGGGTACGACAGGGGTGGCTACACCTTC.

This clone appeared a few times. The rearrangement joins TRBV7-9 to TRBJ2-3, with TRBD1 identical over 7 bases. This CDR3 has 16 amino acids. With V trimmed by 4 bases and J by 5 bases, 12 bases remained unmatched. From germline, CDR1 is SEHNR and CDR2 FQNEAQ (reference sequence). This CDR3 reads CASSSTAGTAGDTQYF. The CDR3 bases are TGTGCCAGCAGCTCCACGGCCGGGACAGCCGGAGATACGCAGTATTTT.

The chain has TRBV30 and TRBJ2-7; possibly TRBD1 for D (5 bases). Between the trimmed V and J ends, which lost 4 bases and 1 base, there was a span of 11 bases. The CDR3 loop spans 13 amino acids. Germline-derived CDR1 and CDR2 are GTSNPN and SVGIG (reference sequence). The CDR3 bases are TGTGCCTGGAATAGGGGCGGTTCCTACGAGCAGTACTTC. This translates into CAWNRGGSYEQYF. Complete variable domain (other parts from reference TRBV30 and TRBJ2-7): SQTIHQWPATLVQPVGSPLSLECTVEGTSNPNLYWYRQAAGRGLQLLFYSVGIGQISSEVPQNLSASRPQDRQFILSSKKLLLSDSGFYLCAWNRGGSYEQYFGPGTRLTVT.

The chain uses TRBV4-3 and TRBJ1-2; the D is unclear. This CDR3 region has 14 residues. With 2 bases removed from V and 8 bases from J, the gap between germline ends came to 15 bases. CDR1 and CDR2 from the germline V gene are LGHNA and YSLEER. CDR3 DNA sequence: TGCGCCAGCAGCCAAAACAGCCGACAAGGAGGCTACACCTTC. It translates to CASSQNSRQGGYTF.

The chain links TRBV5-8 to TRBJ1-1; 8 bases align to TRBD1. This CDR3 is built from 15 residues. V lost 7 bases and J lost 0; bases outside the gene matches: 8. Germline CDR1 is SGHTS and CDR2 is YDEGEE. CDR3 sequence: CASAGQGLMNTEAFF. In DNA, the CDR3 is TGTGCCAGCGCTGGACAGGGACTAATGAACACTGAAGCTTTCTTT.

This clone has only a few counts. The chain joins TRBV30 to TRBJ2-2; weak D call: TRBD1 (5 bases). In germline, CDR1 is GTSNPN, CDR2 SVGIG (reference sequence). The CDR3 totals 14 residues. Trimming took 4 bases from V and 5 from J, leaving 14 bases between them. CDR3 nucleotide sequence: TGTGCCTGGAATAGGGCAGGGTGGACCGGGGAGCTGTTTTTT. Residues: CAWNRAGWTGELFF. Supplemented by reference TRBV30 and TRBJ2-2, the full variable domain reads SQTIHQWPATLVQPVGSPLSLECTVEGTSNPNLYWYRQAAGRGLQLLFYSVGIGQISSEVPQNLSASRPQDRQFILSSKKLLLSDSGFYLCAWNRAGWTGELFFGEGSRLTVL.

V usage is TRBV5-1 and J usage is TRBJ2-3; D possibly corresponds to TRBD1 (5 bases). Germline values: CDR1 SGHRS, CDR2 YFSETQ. The CDR3 spans 16 residues. Trimming left V 5 bases short and J 0 bases short, with 16 bases between. The CDR3 reads CASSLTARSSTDTQYF. The CDR3 DNA reads as TGCGCCAGCAGTTTGACAGCCCGATCTAGCACAGATACGCAGTATTTT.

The chain combines TRBV30 with TRBJ2-2; 9 nucleotides align to TRBD2. There are 15 residues in the CDR3. The germline gives CDR1 GTSNPN, CDR2 SVGIG (reference sequence). With 5 bases clipped from V and 3 bases from J, the junction kept 7 bases outside the gene matches. As DNA, the CDR3 is TGTGCCTGGGCCGGCGGGAGGGCCTACACCGGGGAGCTGTTTTTT. This codes for CAWAGGRAYTGELFF.

The table lists this clone with a few counts. The chain recombines TRBV28 with TRBJ2-5, with 7 bases matching TRBD1. The junction had 10 bases not matched to a gene; V was cut back by 4 bases and J by 5 bases. Germline V gene sequence: CDR1 MDHEN, CDR2 SYDVKM. The CDR3 is made up of 15 amino acids. DNA of the CDR3: TGTGCCAGCAGTTCGAGACGACAGGGCTGGGAGACCCAGTACTTC. This gives the protein CASSSRRQGWETQYF.

The CDR3 nucleotides are TGCAGCGTTCTGAGTGGTCTTAGCAATCAGCCCCAGCATTTT. Translated: CSVLSGLSNQPQHF. The chain carries TRBV29-1 and TRBJ1-5, with unresolved D. Deletions cut 5 bases from V and 0 bases from J, with 11 bases between. The CDR3 spans 14 residues. Germline assignment: CDR1 SQVTM and CDR2 ANQGSEA.

The gene calls are TRBV6-5 and TRBJ2-7; a weak D match, TRBD2 (7 bases). This CDR3 is built from 15 residues. The V gene lost 6 bases and the J gene lost 0 bases, with 15 bases spanning the gap. CDR1 and CDR2 from the germline V gene are MNHEY and SVGAGI. The CDR3 protein is CASSLGRGGSYEQYF. CDR3 nucleotides: TGTGCCAGCAGCCTCGGTAGGGGGGGCTCCTACGAGCAGTACTTC.

The chain combines TRBV28 with TRBJ1-5; 8 bases are a match to TRBD1. CDR1 is MDHEN and CDR2 is SYDVKM in the germline V gene. The CDR3 has 14 residues. V was clipped by 6 bases and J by 6 bases; unmatched bases: 7. CDR3 sequence: CASSPDRGGQPQHF. CDR3 nucleotides: TGTGCCAGCAGCCCAGACAGGGGAGGTCAGCCCCAGCATTTT.

This clone was seen only a few times. This chain links TRBV5-1 with TRBJ1-1, with TRBD1 matching over 11 bases. Per the germline V gene, CDR1 is SGHRS and CDR2 is YFSETQ. This CDR3 contains 16 residues. Germline trimming cut 0 bases from V and 6 bases from J; bases unmatched to any gene: 7. The CDR3 spells CASSLATGQGASEAFF. The CDR3 coding sequence is TGCGCCAGCAGCTTGGCCACCGGACAGGGGGCCTCTGAAGCTTTCTTT.

This clone came up once. The rearrangement links TRBV4-2 to TRBJ2-6, with a tentative D call TRBD2 (5 bases). The ends were cut back, 0 bases at V and 0 bases at J, with 9 bases in the middle. Germline CDR1 reads LGHNA; CDR2 reads YNFKEQ. This CDR3 comprises 17 residues. The CDR3 DNA is TGTGCCAGCAGCCAAGATCGGGGTTTCTCTGGGGCCAACGTCCTGACTTTC. Residues: CASSQDRGFSGANVLTF.

V and J are TRBV7-2 and TRBJ2-3; D is ambiguous. There are 12 residues in the CDR3. Germline V gene lookup returns CDR1 SGHTA and CDR2 FQGNSA. Deletions cut 2 bases from V and 6 bases from J, with 6 bases between. The CDR3 DNA reads as TGTGCCAGCAGCTTATTCCCTGATACGCAGTATTTT. Translation gives CASSLFPDTQYF.

There are a few counts of this clone. V gene TRBV4-2 combines with J gene TRBJ2-1; tentative D call: TRBD1 (5 bases). This CDR3 comprises 18 residues. Germline V lookup: CDR1 LGHNA, CDR2 YNFKEQ. The germline V and J ends were trimmed by 1 base and 7 bases, with 23 bases remaining between them. The CDR3 DNA sequence: TGTGCCAGCAGCCAAGGAATTTCCGCCAAAGGGGTTGAGAATGAGCAGTTCTTC. Protein: CASSQGISAKGVENEQFF.

CDR3: CASRKSQGNEQYF. DNA of the CDR3: TGTGCCAGCCGCAAATCACAGGGGAACGAGCAGTACTTC. The chain recombines TRBV18 with TRBJ2-7; 7 nucleotides match TRBD1. Germline V gene sequence: CDR1 KGHSH, CDR2 LQKENI. V trimming: 8 bases; J trimming: 5 bases; junction bases outside the gene matches: 9. The CDR3 totals 13 residues.

This chain links TRBV6-6 with TRBJ1-1; 7 nucleotides line up with TRBD1. The V segment lost 10 bases and the J segment 1 base; nucleotides outside the gene matches: 12. Germline CDR1 reads MNHNY; CDR2 reads SVGAGI (reference sequence). The CDR3 runs 15 residues. The CDR3 here is CATTSRQGKNTEAFF. In nucleotides, the CDR3 is TGTGCCACCACCTCGAGACAGGGCAAGAACACTGAAGCTTTCTTT.

V and J are TRBV27 and TRBJ2-6, with D maybe TRBD2 (6 bases). V dropped 5 bases and J dropped 0 bases, with 20 bases sitting between them. CDR1 and CDR2 from the germline V gene are MNHEY and SMNVEV (reference sequence). The CDR3 loop spans 19 amino acids. CDR3 sequence: CASSTNLQGGRSGANVLTF. The CDR3 DNA reads TGTGCCAGCAGTACCAACCTCCAGGGAGGTCGCTCTGGGGCCAACGTCCTGACTTTC.

This clone was found a few times. The gene calls are TRBV29-1 and TRBJ2-7; 14 bases map to TRBD2. The CDR3 has 15 residues. V was clipped by 4 bases and J by 4 bases; unmatched bases: 6. Germline assignment: CDR1 SQVTM and CDR2 ANQGSEA. The CDR3 nucleotides read TGCAGCGTTGCTGGGACTAGCGGGGGTCTGTACGAGCAGTACTTC. Protein product: CSVAGTSGGLYEQYF.

The table lists this clone with a few counts. V gene TRBV28 combines with J gene TRBJ2-7, with TRBD2 matching over 7 bases. J was trimmed by 9 bases and V by 2 bases; bases with no gene match: 10. Germline loops: CDR1 MDHEN, CDR2 SYDVKM. CDR3 length: 14 amino acids. CDR3 loop: CASSLAGVSRVQYF. CDR3 DNA sequence: TGTGCCAGCAGTTTAGCGGGAGTTAGTAGGGTGCAGTACTTC.

This chain connects TRBV14 to TRBJ1-1; D might be TRBD1 (6 bases). CDR1 and CDR2 (germline): SGHDN, FVKESK. V was cut by 2 bases and J by 0 bases, with 10 bases left in between. This CDR3 contains 15 residues. The DNA for the CDR3 is TGTGCCAGCAGCCAAAGGGGGTTGATGAACACTGAAGCTTTCTTT. This sequence encodes CASSQRGLMNTEAFF. The full variable domain, with the rest looked up from reference TRBV14 and TRBJ1-1, is EAGVTQFPSHSVIEKGQTVTLRCDPISGHDNLYWYRRVMGKEIKFLLHFVKESKQDESGMPNNRFLAERTGGTYSTLKVQPAELEDSGVYFCASSQRGLMNTEAFFGQGTRLTVV.

On this clone: The junction departs from the called germline gene at one end, perhaps through a read error. The J gene is TRBJ1-2, the V gene TRBV30; 8 bases are a match to TRBD1. Per the germline V gene, CDR1 is GTSNPN and CDR2 is SVGIG (reference sequence). This CDR3 has 13 amino acids. The CDR3 protein is CAWREVGQASLHF. The CDR3 DNA sequence: TGTGCCTGGAGAGAGGTGGGACAGGCTAGCCTCCACTTC.

J is TRBJ2-7 and V is TRBV21-1; the table's D call TRBD2 went unverified against the DNA. TRBV21-1 is annotated as a pseudogene. The CDR3 consists of 15 residues. The CDR3 DNA follows: TGTGCCAGCAGCAACGGACTAGCGAAAACCTACGAGCAGTACTTC. It is translated as CASSNGLAKTYEQYF.

This clone has more than one count but fewer than ten. The gene calls are TRBV5-1 and TRBJ2-6; D is possibly TRBD1 (5 bases). Trimming took off 4 bases at V and 0 bases at J, with 23 bases between the two ends. There are 20 residues in the CDR3. Germline CDR1 reads SGHRS; CDR2 reads YFSETQ. CDR3 sequence: CASSNARQSLGNSGANVLTF. The CDR3 coding sequence is TGCGCCAGCAGCAACGCCCGACAGTCATTAGGGAACTCTGGGGCCAACGTCCTGACTTTC.

This clone was seen more than once but under ten times. The chain links TRBV5-4 to TRBJ2-5; 8 positions agree with TRBD1. Germline trimming cut 0 bases from V and 1 base from J; bases unmatched to any gene: 5. The CDR3 has 16 residues. Germline CDR1 SGHNT, CDR2 YYREEE (reference sequence). DNA of the CDR3: TGTGCCAGCAGCTTGGGCAAGGGGACAGGCCAAGAGACCCAGTACTTC. Translation gives CASSLGKGTGQETQYF.